What follows are 13 T cell receptor beta chains derived from one specimen sequenced in a study of regulatory and conventional T cells in RAG deficiency. Produced via immunoSEQ multiplex PCR; TCRdb's table is partial and in-frame only. In the table there are roughly 29,000 clones, roughly 95% of which are singletons. Blood CD4+ CD25-low CD127-high conventional T cells supplied the genomic DNA template. Another study also made use of these data, one on regulatory T cells. This second study notes: The primer mix had 52 TRBV and 13 TRBJ primers.

The specimen sequenced was CD25- CD4+ T cells sorted from blood. The receptors stem from a human donor in good health.

The rearrangement joins TRBV4-1 to TRBJ1-5, with 9 bases identical to TRBD1. The CDR3 is 16 amino acids. Trimming at V came to 0 bases and at J to 7 bases, leaving 7 bases not matched to a gene. Germline assignment: CDR1 MGHRA and CDR2 YSYEKL. CDR3 in DNA: TGCGCCAGCAGCCAAGAGGGGACAGGGATGCGGCAGCCCCAGCATTTT. Translated: CASSQEGTGMRQPQHF.

V and J are TRBV19 and TRBJ1-5; D possibly corresponds to TRBD1 (5 bases). Germline CDR1 and CDR2: LNHDA and SQIVND (reference sequence). The V end was cut by 3 bases, the J end by 2 bases, with 20 bases between. The CDR3 sequence is 18 residues long. CDR3 sequence reads: CASSMAGKIFLGNQPQHF. The DNA of the CDR3 is TGTGCCAGTAGTATGGCAGGGAAAATCTTTTTAGGCAATCAGCCCCAGCATTTT.

The rearrangement uses TRBV5-1 and TRBJ2-1; 9 bases fit TRBD1. The J segment lost 6 bases and the V segment lost 4 bases, leaving 8 bases of the junction unmatched. Germline assignment: CDR1 SGHRS and CDR2 YFSETQ. The CDR3 has 15 residues. The CDR3 reads CASSTGQGIFNEQFF. The CDR3 region has the DNA TGCGCCAGCAGCACCGGACAGGGGATTTTCAATGAGCAGTTCTTC.

This rearrangement joins TRBV28 to TRBJ2-3; D perhaps matches TRBD2 (5 bases). Germline V CDR1 and CDR2: MDHEN, SYDVKM. V was cut by 2 bases and J by 4 bases, with 19 bases left in between. The CDR3 extends over 17 amino acids. CDR3 loop: CASSLGLRLAFADTQYF. In DNA, the CDR3 is TGTGCCAGCAGTTTAGGTCTAAGGCTAGCATTTGCAGATACGCAGTATTTT.

The J gene is TRBJ2-7, the V gene TRBV5-1, with 9 bases matching TRBD1. There are 15 residues in the CDR3. Trimming at V came to 5 bases and at J to 3 bases, leaving 9 bases not matched to a gene. Per the germline V gene, CDR1 is SGHRS and CDR2 is YFSETQ. In nucleotides, the CDR3 is TGCGCCAGCAGTTCAGGACAGGGGAGGATCTACGAGCAGTACTTC. Amino acid sequence: CASSSGQGRIYEQYF.

V is TRBV30 and J is TRBJ1-6; D gene uncertain. Deletions cut 1 base from V and 9 bases from J, with 10 bases between. In germline, CDR1 is GTSNPN, CDR2 SVGIG (reference sequence). There are 13 residues in the CDR3. DNA of the CDR3: TGTGCCTGGAGTGGACGGCCGGGTTCACCCCTCCACTTT. Protein product: CAWSGRPGSPLHF.

This clone was picked up one time. This sequence joins TRBV6-5 and TRBJ2-2, with 9 bases that match TRBD1. The germline V gene has CDR1 MNHEY and CDR2 SVGAGI. The V and J ends lost 7 bases and 7 bases, in that order; junction bases with no gene match: 10. CDR3 size: 15 residues. CDR3 nucleotides: TGTGCCAGCACCCTAACAGGGGGCAAGGGCGGGGAGCTGTTTTTT. Translated, it gives CASTLTGGKGGELFF.

CDR3: CASSFDRIYEQYF. The CDR3 DNA is TGTGCCAGCAGTTTCGACAGGATCTACGAGCAGTACTTC. The chain employs TRBV28 and TRBJ2-7; a weak D match, TRBD1 (6 bases). CDR1 and CDR2 from the germline V gene are MDHEN and SYDVKM. The CDR3 totals 13 residues. Trimming removed 3 bases from V and 3 bases from J, with 9 bases in between.

This rearrangement joins TRBV6-1 to TRBJ1-5; the match to TRBD1 covers 10 bases. Germline CDR1 is MNHNS and CDR2 is SASEGT. Trimming at V came to 6 bases and at J to 7 bases, leaving 3 bases not matched to a gene. This CDR3 is built from 13 residues. CDR3 nucleotides: TGTGCCAGCAGGGGACAGGGGTACCAGCCCCAGCATTTT. Protein: CASRGQGYQPQHF.

The chain has TRBV9 and TRBJ2-5, with D perhaps matching TRBD1 (7 bases). The ends were cut back, 4 bases at V and 4 bases at J, with 11 bases in the middle. CDR1 and CDR2 (germline): SGDLS, YYNGEE. CDR3 length equals 13 residues. This CDR3 reads CASSSQGGETQYF. CDR3 DNA sequence: TGTGCCAGCAGCTCCCAGGGGGGAGAGACCCAGTACTTC.

Here the CDR3 DNA reads TGTGCCAGCAGCTTAACAGGCGGGGGGCCCTACGAGCAGTACTTC. Translating gives CASSLTGGGPYEQYF. The J gene is TRBJ2-7, the V gene TRBV7-3; 8 positions match TRBD2. The V gene's germline CDR1 is SGHTA and CDR2 FQGTGA. The CDR3 extends over 15 amino acids. After removal of 0 bases from V and 2 bases from J, the junction contained 3 bases not matched to a gene.

The rearrangement links TRBV5-8 to TRBJ2-3; D is unclear. Trimming took 4 bases from V and 2 from J, leaving 14 bases between them. Germline values: CDR1 SGHTS, CDR2 YDEGEE. The CDR3 sequence is 15 residues long. The CDR3 loop reads CASSHQRGNTDTQYF. In nucleotides, the CDR3 is TGTGCCAGCAGCCACCAAAGAGGCAACACAGATACGCAGTATTTT. Full variable domain (remainder filled in from reference TRBV5-8 and TRBJ2-3): EAGVTQSPTHLIKTRGQQATLRCSPISGHTSVYWYQQALGLGLQFLLWYDEGEERNRGNFPPRFSGRQFPNYSSELNVNALELEDSALYLCASSHQRGNTDTQYFGPGTRLTVL.

The chain employs TRBV6-5 and TRBJ2-4; a possible D gene is TRBD1 (7 bases). The CDR3 runs to 13 residues. Germline loops: CDR1 MNHEY, CDR2 SVGAGI. The V gene lost 7 bases and the J gene lost 7 bases, with 14 bases spanning the gap. This CDR3 reads CASTTAGGNIQYF. The CDR3 coding sequence is TGTGCCAGCACCACCGCAGGGGGGAACATTCAGTACTTC.